This T cell receptor (beta chain) was recovered during a study of cytomegalovirus exposure and HLA in healthy donors. About the study: Sequencing of approximately 190 million T cells in an earlier analysis found 100 million to 140 million unique TCR beta sequences. Study outcomes and limitations: A later examination showed that TCR association rates differed by HLA locus, with DRB1 most and HLA-C fewest. An analysis that was carried out later associated 15,000 to 20,000 TCR beta sequences with HLA alleles at 0.05 false discovery rate. A classifier reportedly called cytomegalovirus status with high sensitivity and specificity.

The PCR employed 60 Vbeta primers together with 13 Jbeta primers. Data came from immunoSEQ multiplex PCR; TCRdb stores just in-frame clones and leaves some out. The sample records about 170,000 clones, about 80% being singletons. Germline-derived CDR1 and CDR2 are SGHRS and YFSETQ. Trimming cost V 2 bases and J 3 bases, with 14 bases left between them. CDR3 size: 15 residues. On this clone itself: What it recognizes is unknown.

The clonotype originates from a female donor in good health and CMV-seronegative. The sample taken for sequencing was PBMCs. V and J are TRBV5-1 and TRBJ1-1, with D possibly matching TRBD1 (5 bases). The CDR3 loop reads CASSFSSQVDTEAFF. The DNA for the CDR3 is TGCGCCAGCAGCTTCTCCTCACAGGTGGACACTGAAGCTTTCTTT.